Below, 12 T cell receptor beta chains from the same sample are listed, as sequenced in a study of blood T cells in healthy people across ages (dated by TCRdb to about 2015). Receptor amplification or capture employed 5' RACE. The sample was run on an Illumina HiSeq 2500. The second PCR ran for roughly 7 to 11 cycles and used a J-beta primer mix along with a sample-barcoded 5' primer. TCRdb reprocessing: public reads trimmed at Q25 with fastp, clones called with MiXCR, in-frame beta chains kept. Every distinct CDR3 protein forms one entry, paired with its most common genes and DNA. Across this sample there are approximately 800,000 distinct CDR3 sequences, with about 62% seen only once. Clones ranked in the top ten supply 22% of the sample. Sequenced: blood. All receptors derive from a young man in good health.

Here the CDR3 reads CSAITPASVSDTQYF. In nucleotides, the CDR3 is TGCAGTGCCATCACCCCGGCTAGCGTTTCAGATACGCAGTATTTT. This chain uses TRBV20-1 with TRBJ2-3, with D possibly being TRBD2 (6 bases). V lost 6 bases to trimming and J lost 4 bases, with 20 bases between them. The CDR3 covers 15 residues. Germline V gives CDR1 DFQATT, CDR2 SNEGSKA (reference sequence).

This chain links TRBV7-2 with TRBJ2-3; TRBD2 agrees at 8 bases. The CDR3 is 16 amino acids. Germline V gene lookup returns CDR1 SGHTA and CDR2 FQGNSA. V lost 4 bases and J lost 1; bases outside the gene matches: 7. In nucleotides, the CDR3 is TGTGCCAGCAGCTGGGGTGTTAGCGGGGGCACAGATACGCAGTATTTT. This sequence encodes CASSWGVSGGTDTQYF. Together with reference TRBV7-2 and TRBJ2-3, the CDR3 gives the full variable domain: GAGVSQSPSNKVTEKGKDVELRCDPISGHTALYWYRQSLGQGLEFLIYFQGNSAPDKSGLPSDRFSAERTGGSVSTLTIQRTQQEDSAVYLCASSWGVSGGTDTQYFGPGTRLTVL.

This chain connects TRBV6-5 to TRBJ1-6, with D uncertain. Trimming took 0 bases from V and 13 from J, leaving 16 bases between them. The germline gives CDR1 MNHEY, CDR2 SVGAGI. This CDR3 comprises 15 residues. This CDR3 reads CASSYSHPRQTPLHF. The CDR3 region has the DNA TGTGCCAGCAGTTACTCCCACCCCCGGCAGACCCCCCTCCACTTT.

A few counts support this clonotype. This chain uses TRBV4-3 with TRBJ2-5; TRBD2 aligns across 9 bases. The CDR3 has 19 amino acids. V trimming: 0 bases; J trimming: 2 bases; junction bases outside the gene matches: 13. Germline V gives CDR1 LGHNA, CDR2 YSLEER. The CDR3 spells CASSQERWVVAGAQETQYF. The CDR3 DNA reads as TGCGCCAGCAGCCAAGAGAGATGGGTGGTAGCGGGAGCACAAGAGACCCAGTACTTC.

This clonotype was detected a few times. CDR3 sequence reads: CASSPGNQETQYF. DNA for the CDR3: TGTGCCAGCAGCCCCGGGAACCAAGAGACCCAGTACTTC. V usage is TRBV18 and J usage is TRBJ2-5, with D possibly TRBD2 on 5 matching bases. Between the trimmed V and J ends, which lost 8 bases and 0 bases, there was a span of 10 bases. The germline V gene has CDR1 KGHSH and CDR2 LQKENI. The CDR3 has 13 amino acids.

This rearrangement joins TRBV25-1 to TRBJ2-4; TRBD1 or TRBD2 may be the D gene (6 bases each). V shed 8 bases and J shed 6 bases, with 17 bases lying between them. CDR3 length: 14 residues. The germline gives CDR1 MGHDK, CDR2 SYGVNS. The CDR3 is CASSEGGRGNIQYF. As DNA, the CDR3 is TGTGCCAGCTCAGAGGGGGGCAGGGGAAACATTCAGTACTTC.

Only a few counts were recorded for this clonotype. The CDR3 region is CASSNRNTGGGNEQFF. The CDR3 coding sequence is TGCGCCAGCAGCAACCGTAACACCGGAGGGGGGAATGAGCAGTTCTTC. The chain uses TRBV5-1 and TRBJ2-1, with D possibly called TRBD1 or TRBD2 (6 bases each). There are 16 residues in the CDR3. V lost 4 bases to trimming and J lost 7 bases, with 21 bases between them. Germline V lookup: CDR1 SGHRS, CDR2 YFSETQ.

This clonotype was detected ten times or more. J is TRBJ2-7 and V is TRBV10-1; TRBD2 aligns across 11 bases. The germline V gene has CDR1 WNHNN and CDR2 SYGVQD (reference sequence). The junction had 4 bases not matched to a gene; V was cut back by 5 bases and J by 7 bases. The CDR3 runs 13 residues. This CDR3 reads CASSSRLAGEQYF. The CDR3, as DNA: TGCGCCAGCAGTTCTAGACTAGCGGGGGAGCAGTACTTC.

This chain uses TRBV9 with TRBJ2-1, with 13 bases fitting TRBD2. Unmatched junction bases numbered 7, after V lost 5 bases and J lost 8 bases. The CDR3 has 15 amino acids. Germline lookup yields CDR1 SGDLS and CDR2 YYNGEE. CDR3 DNA sequence: TGTGCCAGCAGGGGGGGACTAGCGGGAAGAGATGAGCAGTTCTTC. Translated: CASRGGLAGRDEQFF.

J is TRBJ2-1 and V is TRBV7-3; either TRBD1 or TRBD2 may fit D (5 bases each). Trimming took 1 base from V and 15 from J, leaving 16 bases between them. Germline V gives CDR1 SGHTA, CDR2 FQGTGA. The CDR3 totals 13 residues. The chain's CDR3 is CASSLRDPSSLFF. CDR3 bases: TGTGCCAGCAGCTTAAGGGACCCATCCTCGCTGTTCTTC.

This chain joins TRBV24-1 and TRBJ2-1; no clear D gene. From germline, CDR1 is KGHDR and CDR2 SFDVKD. V was pared by 4 bases and J by 8 bases, with 11 bases between. The CDR3 totals 13 residues. CDR3 protein: CATSDPTVDEQFF. The CDR3 bases are TGTGCCACCAGTGACCCCACTGTGGATGAGCAGTTCTTC.

J is TRBJ2-7 and V is TRBV7-2; possibly TRBD1 for D (7 bases). The V end was cut by 3 bases, the J end by 3 bases, with 12 bases between. The CDR3 contains 14 residues. The germline gives CDR1 SGHTA, CDR2 FQGNSA. CDR3 in DNA: TGTGCCAGCAGCTTTTTTCAGGGGGGCTACGAGCAGTACTTC. It yields the protein CASSFFQGGYEQYF.